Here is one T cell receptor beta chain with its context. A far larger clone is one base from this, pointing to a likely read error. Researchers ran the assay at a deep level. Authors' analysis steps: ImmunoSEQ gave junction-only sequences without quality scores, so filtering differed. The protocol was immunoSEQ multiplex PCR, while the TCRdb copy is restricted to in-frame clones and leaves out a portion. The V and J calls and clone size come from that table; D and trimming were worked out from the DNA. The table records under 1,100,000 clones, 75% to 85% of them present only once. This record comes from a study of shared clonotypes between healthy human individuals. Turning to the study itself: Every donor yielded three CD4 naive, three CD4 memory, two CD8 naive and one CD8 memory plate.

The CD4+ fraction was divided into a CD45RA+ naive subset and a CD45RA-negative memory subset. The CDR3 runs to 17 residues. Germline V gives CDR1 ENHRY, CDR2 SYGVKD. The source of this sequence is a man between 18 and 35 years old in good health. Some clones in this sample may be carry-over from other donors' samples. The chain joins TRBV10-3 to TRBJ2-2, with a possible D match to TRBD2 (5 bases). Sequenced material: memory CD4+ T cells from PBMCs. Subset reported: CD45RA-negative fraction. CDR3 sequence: CAIKPSPRTENTGEPFF. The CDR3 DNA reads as TGTGCCATCAAACCATCCCCACGGACGGAGAACACCGGGGAGCCGTTTTTT.